The clone carrying this T cell receptor beta chain has a single count. From germline, CDR1 is SQVTM and CDR2 ANQGSEA. V was cut by 6 bases and J by 1 base, with 12 bases left in between. The CDR3 spans 13 residues. In the original analysis: Estimated nucleated cell counts came from reference gene primer amplification. Sequenced by immunoSEQ multiplex PCR; TCRdb stores in-frame clones only, minus some. The DNA was the basis for D and trimming; V, J and clone size are from that table. The sample carries about 80,000 clones, about 86% recorded once. This record belongs to a study of blood T cell repertoires in COVID-19.

This receptor was obtained from a man aged 80 or over with active or convalescent COVID-19. Specimen: peripheral blood. The V gene is TRBV29-1, the J gene TRBJ1-1; tentative D call: TRBD1 (6 bases). The CDR3 bases are TGCAGCGTCCATCGGACAGCGAACACTGAAGCTTTCTTT. It yields the protein CSVHRTANTEAFF.